Following are 10 T cell receptor beta chains from one sample sequenced in a study of neurological immune-mediated disorders. TCRdb independently ran MiXCR on the 5' RACE reads; one entry per CDR3 protein. The sample includes around 64,000 distinct CDR3 sequences, roughly 3.1% of them seen just once. The source material was PBMCs. The source is a woman aged 45-59 years with multiple sclerosis.

This clonotype came up many times. The J gene is TRBJ2-1, the V gene TRBV24-1, with TRBD1 matching over 10 bases. Looked up from germline, CDR1 is KGHDR and CDR2 is SFDVKD. J gave up 9 bases and V 9 bases, and 13 bases lay outside the gene matches. The CDR3 runs 15 residues. The CDR3 protein is CATRTGTGANIEQFF. In DNA form, the CDR3 reads TGTGCCACCCGCACCGGGACAGGGGCTAACATTGAGCAGTTCTTC.

The table lists this clonotype with many counts. CDR3 bases: TGTGCCAGCAGTTACCGACCCTACTACGAGCAGTACGTC. Amino acid sequence: CASSYRPYYEQYV. The rearrangement uses TRBV6-2 or TRBV6-3 and TRBJ2-7, with D uncertain. The CDR3 has 13 amino acids. Germline assignment: CDR1 MNHEY and CDR2 SVGEGT. Deletions cut 2 bases from V and 3 bases from J, with 8 bases between.

The sample holds many counts of this clonotype. V and J are TRBV5-5 and TRBJ2-6; tentative D call: TRBD1 (6 bases). With 4 bases removed from V and 3 bases from J, the gap between germline ends came to 11 bases. CDR3 length equals 15 residues. CDR1 is SGHKS and CDR2 is YYEKEE in the germline V gene (reference sequence). The CDR3 nucleotides are TGTGCCAGCAGCCAAGGACAGAATGGGGCCAACGTCCTGACTTTC. Its protein product is CASSQGQNGANVLTF.

Note on this clonotype: A much larger clone sits a single nucleotide away, making a read error possible. The V gene is TRBV11-3, the J gene TRBJ2-3; D gene uncertain. Germline CDR1 SGHNT, CDR2 YENEEA. The CDR3 is made up of 16 amino acids. Trimming removed 0 bases from V and 1 base from J, with 11 bases in between. CDR3 sequence reads: CASSLEDGKRTDTQYF. DNA for the CDR3: TGTGCCAGCAGCTTAGAGGATGGAAAGCGCACAGATACGCAGTATTTT. Based on the CDR3 plus reference TRBV11-3 and TRBJ2-3, the full variable domain is EAGVVQSPRYKIIEKKQPVAFWCNPISGHNTLYWYLQNLGQGPELLIRYENEEAVDDSQLPKDRFSAERLKGVDSTLKIQPAELGDSAVYLCASSLEDGKRTDTQYFGPGTRLTVL.

This clonotype was detected many times. V gene TRBV5-6 combines with J gene TRBJ2-5; 7 bases map to TRBD2. V lost 7 bases to trimming and J lost 1 base; unmatched junction nucleotides: 10. The CDR3 runs to 15 residues. Germline V CDR1 and CDR2: SGHDT, YYEEEE. The CDR3: CASLSGGYTQETQYF. The CDR3 coding sequence is TGTGCCAGCCTTTCGGGGGGTTATACCCAAGAGACCCAGTACTTC.

This clonotype was detected ten times or more. This chain joins TRBV28 and TRBJ2-7; D gene ambiguous. Germline-derived CDR1 and CDR2 are MDHEN and SYDVKM. The V end lost 2 bases, the J end lost 5 bases, and 13 bases lay between the germline ends. The CDR3 is made up of 14 amino acids. The CDR3 sequence is CASSLRPQVHEQYF. The CDR3 coding sequence is TGTGCCAGCAGTTTAAGACCCCAGGTCCACGAGCAGTACTTC. Full variable domain (missing parts from reference TRBV28 and TRBJ2-7): DVKVTQSSRYLVKRTGEKVFLECVQDMDHENMFWYRQDPGLGLRLIYFSYDVKMKEKGDIPEGYSVSREKKERFSLILESASTNQTSMYLCASSLRPQVHEQYFGPGTRLTVT.

Ten or more counts support this clonotype. The chain couples TRBV7-2 to TRBJ2-3; 8 nucleotides agree with TRBD2. Germline V lookup: CDR1 SGHTA, CDR2 FQGNSA. The CDR3 loop spans 16 amino acids. V lost 4 bases, J lost 1 base, and 7 bases stayed unmatched. The CDR3 DNA is TGTGCCAGCAGCTCAGAAGCGGGGGCCGGCACAGATACGCAGTATTTT. This gives the protein CASSSEAGAGTDTQYF. The full variable domain, rest sourced from reference TRBV7-2 and TRBJ2-3, is GAGVSQSPSNKVTEKGKDVELRCDPISGHTALYWYRQSLGQGLEFLIYFQGNSAPDKSGLPSDRFSAERTGGSVSTLTIQRTQQEDSAVYLCASSSEAGAGTDTQYFGPGTRLTVL.

This clonotype has ten or more counts. The chain links TRBV6-6 to TRBJ1-1; the D gene is possibly TRBD1 (6 bases). The length of the CDR3 is 15 residues. Germline V lookup: CDR1 MNHNY, CDR2 SVGAGI (reference sequence). Between the trimmed V and J ends, which lost 7 bases and 5 bases, there was a span of 20 bases. The CDR3 region has the DNA TGTGCCAGCATCTACCCGGGGGGCGGGGGGACTGAAGCTTTCTTT. The encoded protein is CASIYPGGGGTEAFF.

In its sample, this clonotype was seen many times. The chain has TRBV7-2 and TRBJ2-3, with D perhaps TRBD1 (5 bases). The CDR3 is 15 residues long. V lost 1 base and J 4 bases, leaving 12 bases between the germline ends. CDR1 SGHTA and CDR2 FQGNSA come from the germline V gene. The CDR3 DNA sequence: TGTGCCAGCAGCTTAGTCGCAGGGTCTGCAGATACGCAGTATTTT. Translated: CASSLVAGSADTQYF.

This clonotype showed up many times. The J gene is TRBJ2-3, the V gene TRBV20-1; no reliable D call. Deletions cut 3 bases from V and 2 bases from J, with 9 bases between. From germline, CDR1 is DFQATT and CDR2 SNEGSKA (reference sequence). The CDR3 is made up of 13 amino acids. The CDR3 sequence: CSASGLTTDTQYF. CDR3 DNA sequence: TGCAGTGCTAGCGGGCTCACCACAGATACGCAGTATTTT.